This is a list of T cell receptor beta chains from one sample in a study of T cell repertoires in cytomegalovirus infection. TCRdb fed the reads into MiXCR, producing one record per CDR3 protein. The data contain about 250,000 distinct CDR3 sequences, 6% to 8% of them seen just once; the ten biggest clones take up 5.5% to 6.5%. What was sequenced was PBMCs. These receptors were taken from a human donor in good health (CMV status not recorded). Some clones in this sample may be carry-over from other donors' samples. Each CDR3 is given with its conserved first and last residue. Fields, in order: V gene, J gene, CDR3 length, D gene, clone size, CDR3 protein, CDR3 DNA. D genes are given only for firm matches. Clone size appears in some rows only: once, few, many, or a class for an expanded clone.

TRBV6-5	TRBJ1-5	14	NA	many	CASSYKGPGQPQHF	TGTGCCAGCAGTTACAAGGGCCCCGGGCAGCCCCAGCATTTT
TRBV23-1	TRBJ1-1	18	TRBD1	many	CASSSHSDRGPSFAEAFF	TGCGCCAGCAGTTCACACTCAGACAGGGGGCCCTCCTTCGCTGAAGCTTTCTTT
TRBV7-9	TRBJ1-4	15	NA	few	CASSPGWGTNEKLFF	TGTGCCAGCAGCCCGGGTTGGGGAACTAATGAAAAACTGTTTTTT
TRBV12-3/TRBV12-4	TRBJ1-2	12	TRBD1	many	CASRMTGAGYTF	TGTGCCAGCAGAATGACAGGGGCGGGCTACACCTTC
TRBV7-8	TRBJ2-1	14	NA	many	CASSLGAGSDEQFF	TGTGCCAGCAGCTTAGGGGCAGGGAGCGATGAGCAGTTCTTC
TRBV12-3/TRBV12-4	TRBJ1-2	15	NA	many	CASSLQFGPNYGYTF	TGTGCCAGCAGCCTGCAGTTTGGACCAAACTATGGCTACACCTTC
TRBV12-3/TRBV12-4	TRBJ1-6	11	TRBD1	many	CASRGTGWLHF	TGTGCCAGCAGGGGGACAGGATGGCTCCACTTT
TRBV27	TRBJ2-1	14	TRBD2	many	CASSGLVSYNEQFF	TGTGCCAGCAGTGGACTAGTCTCCTACAATGAGCAGTTCTTC
TRBV4-3	TRBJ2-2	14	NA	many	CASSQGRNTGELFF	TGCGCCAGCAGCCAAGGCCGAAACACCGGGGAGCTGTTTTTT
TRBV30	TRBJ1-1	14	NA	few	CAWSVGGMNTEAFF	TGTGCCTGGAGTGTAGGCGGCATGAACACTGAAGCTTTCTTT
TRBV3-1	TRBJ2-2	15	NA	many	CASSQDPVAPGELFF	TGTGCCAGCAGCCAAGATCCGGTGGCCCCCGGGGAGCTGTTTTTT
TRBV6-6	TRBJ2-1	13	TRBD2	many	CASSRGEWFEQFF	TGTGCCAGCAGTCGGGGGGAGTGGTTTGAGCAGTTCTTC
TRBV12-5	TRBJ2-7	16	NA	many	CASGAPGPKFTYEQYF	TGTGCTAGTGGGGCGCCGGGGCCAAAATTCACCTACGAGCAGTACTTC
TRBV7-6	TRBJ1-1	16	TRBD1	many	CASSPTDRVTNTEAFF	TGTGCCAGCAGCCCGACGGACAGGGTGACGAACACTGAAGCTTTCTTT
TRBV3-1	TRBJ1-3	15	NA	many	CASSQQRSSGNTIYF	TGTGCCAGCAGCCAACAGCGATCGTCTGGAAACACCATATATTTT
TRBV20-1	TRBJ2-3	13	NA	many	CSGSRRIMDTQYF	TGCAGTGGTTCGAGGCGGATCATGGATACGCAGTATTTT
TRBV20-1	TRBJ2-7	13	TRBD1	few	CSSTGGSPYEQYF	TGCAGTTCGACAGGGGGCAGCCCCTACGAGCAGTACTTC
TRBV18	TRBJ2-3	14	NA	NA	CASSPAAGTDTQYF	TGTGCCAGCTCCCCGGCGGCAGGGACAGATACGCAGTATTTT
TRBV7-2	TRBJ2-7	14	NA	many	CASSLALQTGEQYF	TGTGCCAGCAGCTTAGCGCTACAGACTGGCGAGCAGTACTTC
TRBV20-1	TRBJ2-3	17	TRBD2	many	CSAKGSGRGTLTDTQYF	TGCAGTGCTAAGGGTAGCGGGCGGGGGACCCTCACAGATACGCAGTATTTT
TRBV6-2/TRBV6-3	TRBJ1-5	15	TRBD1	many	CASRRPGQGNQPQHF	TGTGCCAGCAGACGCCCGGGACAGGGGAATCAGCCCCAGCATTTT
TRBV2	TRBJ2-7	13	NA	many	CASSDGAAYEQYF	TGTGCCAGCAGTGACGGGGCAGCTTACGAGCAGTACTTC
TRBV7-2	TRBJ1-5	14	NA	many	CASSLVGGLQPQHF	TGTGCCAGCAGCTTAGTGGGGGGGTTGCAGCCCCAGCATTTT
TRBV12-3/TRBV12-4	TRBJ2-7	16	TRBD2	many	CASSPLAALFPYEQYF	TGTGCCAGCAGCCCTCTAGCGGCGCTTTTTCCCTACGAGCAGTACTTC
TRBV29-1	TRBJ2-5	15	NA	many	CSVEGGRVWRETQYF	TGCAGCGTTGAAGGCGGAAGGGTTTGGAGGGAGACCCAGTACTTC
TRBV29-1	TRBJ2-7	11	NA	NA	CSVESGGAKYF	TGCAGCGTTGAATCTGGGGGGGCCAAGTACTTC
TRBV20-1	TRBJ2-5	14	NA	many	CSARDVIGSETQYF	TGCAGTGCTAGAGATGTGATCGGGTCGGAGACCCAGTACTTC
TRBV7-2	TRBJ2-3	14	NA	many	CASSSRSHSDTQYF	TGTGCCAGCAGTTCTAGGTCCCACTCAGATACGCAGTATTTT
TRBV12-5	TRBJ1-6	17	NA	many	CASGLILSGEFNSPLHF	TGTGCTAGTGGTTTGATCCTGTCCGGGGAGTTTAATTCACCCCTCCACTTT
TRBV6-4	TRBJ2-1	16	TRBD1	NA	CASSDSGTGDYNEQFF	TGTGCCAGCAGTGACTCCGGGACAGGGGACTACAATGAGCAGTTCTTC
TRBV25-1	TRBJ1-2	16	NA	many	CASSEFSNRANYGYTF	TGTGCCAGCAGTGAATTCAGCAACAGGGCCAACTATGGCTACACCTTC
TRBV5-8	TRBJ1-2	11	NA	many	CASSADYGYTF	TGTGCCAGCAGCGCCGACTATGGCTACACCTTC
TRBV30	TRBJ1-1	13	TRBD1	many	CALALRGGTEAFF	TGTGCTCTCGCACTCAGGGGGGGTACTGAAGCTTTCTTT
TRBV7-2	TRBJ1-5	16	TRBD1	many	CASSPDRVTADQPQHF	TGTGCCAGCAGCCCGGACAGGGTTACTGCGGATCAGCCCCAGCATTTT
TRBV20-1	TRBJ2-7	12	NA	few	CSARTGPGGQYF	TGCAGTGCCCGGACTGGGCCGGGTGGGCAGTACTTC
TRBV15	TRBJ2-5	14	TRBD2	NA	CAITAGRGEETQYF	TGTGCCATTACTGCGGGGCGGGGGGAAGAGACCCAGTACTTC
TRBV20-1	TRBJ1-6	17	TRBD1	NA	CSARPLDRASYNSPLHF	TGCAGTGCTAGGCCCCTCGACAGGGCCAGCTATAATTCACCCCTCCACTTT
TRBV7-2	TRBJ2-1	15	TRBD2	many	CASSSTSGGHNEQFF	TGTGCCAGCAGCTCTACTAGCGGGGGACACAATGAGCAGTTCTTC
TRBV4-3	TRBJ2-7	13	NA	many	CASSQDHQYEQYF	TGCGCCAGCAGCCAAGATCATCAGTACGAGCAGTACTTC
TRBV20-1	TRBJ2-7	11	NA	many	CSARNTGEQYF	TGCAGTGCTAGAAACACAGGCGAGCAGTACTTC
TRBV3-1	TRBJ1-1	18	TRBD1	few	CASSHYYWRDRVYGEAFF	TGTGCCAGCAGCCACTATTACTGGAGGGACAGGGTGTACGGTGAAGCTTTCTTT
TRBV4-3	TRBJ1-1	15	NA	many	CASSQEVFEDTEAFF	TGCGCCAGCAGCCAAGAGGTTTTTGAGGATACTGAAGCTTTCTTT
TRBV7-2	TRBJ1-2	15	TRBD1	many	CASSLGGDRGYGYTF	TGTGCCAGCAGCTTAGGCGGGGACAGGGGCTATGGCTACACCTTC
TRBV7-2	TRBJ2-4	12	NA	many	CASSLIDNIQYF	TGTGCCAGCAGCTTAATTGATAACATTCAGTACTTC